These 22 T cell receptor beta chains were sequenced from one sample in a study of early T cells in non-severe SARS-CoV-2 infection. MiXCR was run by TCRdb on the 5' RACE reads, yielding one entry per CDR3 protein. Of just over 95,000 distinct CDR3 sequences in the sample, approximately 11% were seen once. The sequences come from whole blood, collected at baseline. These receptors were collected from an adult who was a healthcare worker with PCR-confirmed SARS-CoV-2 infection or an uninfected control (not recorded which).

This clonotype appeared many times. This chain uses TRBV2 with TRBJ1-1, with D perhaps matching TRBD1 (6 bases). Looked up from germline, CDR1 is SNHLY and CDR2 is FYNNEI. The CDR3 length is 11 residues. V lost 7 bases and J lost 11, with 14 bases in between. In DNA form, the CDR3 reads TGTGCCAGCAAACTCGAGGGGGAGGCTTTCTTT. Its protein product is CASKLEGEAFF. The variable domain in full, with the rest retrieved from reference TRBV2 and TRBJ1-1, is EPEVTQTPSHQVTQMGQEVILRCVPISNHLYFYWYRQILGQKVEFLVSFYNNEISEKSEIFDDQFSVERPDGSNFTLKIRSTKLEDSAMYFCASKLEGEAFFGQGTRLTVV.

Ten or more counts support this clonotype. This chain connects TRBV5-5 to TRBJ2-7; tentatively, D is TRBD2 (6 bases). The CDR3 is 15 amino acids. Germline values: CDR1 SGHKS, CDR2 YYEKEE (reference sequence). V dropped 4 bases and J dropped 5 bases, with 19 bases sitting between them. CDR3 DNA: TGTGCCAGCAGCCTAGGGACTTTAGGACGGGACGAGCAGTACTTC. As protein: CASSLGTLGRDEQYF.

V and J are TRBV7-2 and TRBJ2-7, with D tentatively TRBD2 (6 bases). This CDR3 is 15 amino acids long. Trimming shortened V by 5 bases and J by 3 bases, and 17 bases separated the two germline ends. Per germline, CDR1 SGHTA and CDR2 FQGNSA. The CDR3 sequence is CASSPAAVGSYEQYF. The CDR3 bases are TGTGCCAGCAGCCCCGCGGCCGTCGGGAGCTACGAGCAGTACTTC.

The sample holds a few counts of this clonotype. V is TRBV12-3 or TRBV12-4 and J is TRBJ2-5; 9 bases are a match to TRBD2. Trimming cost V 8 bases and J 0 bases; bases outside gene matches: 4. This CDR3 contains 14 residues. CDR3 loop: CASGTSGYQETQYF. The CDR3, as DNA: TGTGCCAGCGGAACTAGCGGGTACCAAGAGACCCAGTACTTC.

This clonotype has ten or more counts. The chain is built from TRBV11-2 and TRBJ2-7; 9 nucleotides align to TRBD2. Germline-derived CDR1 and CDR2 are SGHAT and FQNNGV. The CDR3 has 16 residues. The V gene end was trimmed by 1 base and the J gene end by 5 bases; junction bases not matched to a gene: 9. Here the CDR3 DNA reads TGTGCCAGCAGCTTAGTCGGCCTAGCGGGGACCCACGAGCAGTACTTC. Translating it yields CASSLVGLAGTHEQYF.

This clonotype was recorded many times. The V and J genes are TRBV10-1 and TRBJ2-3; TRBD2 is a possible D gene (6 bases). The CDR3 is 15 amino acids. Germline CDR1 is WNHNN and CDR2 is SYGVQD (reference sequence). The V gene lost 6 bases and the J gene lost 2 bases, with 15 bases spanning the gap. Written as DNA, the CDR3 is TGCGCCAGCAGGAAACGACTAGTGGACACAGATACGCAGTATTTT. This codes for CASRKRLVDTDTQYF.

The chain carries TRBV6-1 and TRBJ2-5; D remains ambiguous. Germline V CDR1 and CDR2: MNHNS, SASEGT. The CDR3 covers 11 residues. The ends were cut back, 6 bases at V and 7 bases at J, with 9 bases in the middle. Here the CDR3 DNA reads TGTGCCAGCAGGGTACACAGGACCCAGTACTTC. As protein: CASRVHRTQYF.

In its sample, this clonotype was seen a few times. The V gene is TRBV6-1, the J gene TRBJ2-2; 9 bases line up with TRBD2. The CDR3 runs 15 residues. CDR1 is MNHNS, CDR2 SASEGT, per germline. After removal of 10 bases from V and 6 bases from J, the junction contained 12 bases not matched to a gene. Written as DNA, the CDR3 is TGTGCCACCCAGGTGTCATCTAGCGGGGCCGGGGAGCTGTTTTTT. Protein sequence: CATQVSSSGAGELFF.

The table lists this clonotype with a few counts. CDR3 in DNA: TGTGCCAGCAGCCGTGGCTTTCCCACCGGGGAGCTGTTTTTT. This encodes CASSRGFPTGELFF. The J gene is TRBJ2-2, the V gene TRBV3-1; D is unresolved. Trimming pared 4 bases from V and 4 bases from J, leaving 10 bases between. The CDR3 spans 14 residues. The germline V gene has CDR1 LGHDT and CDR2 YNNKEL (reference sequence).

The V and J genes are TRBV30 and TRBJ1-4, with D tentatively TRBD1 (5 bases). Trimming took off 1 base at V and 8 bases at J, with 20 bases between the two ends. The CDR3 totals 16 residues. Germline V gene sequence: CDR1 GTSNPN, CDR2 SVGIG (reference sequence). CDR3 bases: TGTGCCTGGAGTGCAGCCTATGGGACCCCCAGGGAAAAACTGTTTTTT. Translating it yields CAWSAAYGTPREKLFF.

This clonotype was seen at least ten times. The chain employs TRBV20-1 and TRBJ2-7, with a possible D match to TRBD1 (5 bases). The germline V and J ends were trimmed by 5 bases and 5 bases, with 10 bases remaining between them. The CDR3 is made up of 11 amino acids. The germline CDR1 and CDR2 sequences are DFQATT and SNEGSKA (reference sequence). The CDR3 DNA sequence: TGCAGTGCTCCCAGGGTCGACGAGCAGTACTTC. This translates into CSAPRVDEQYF.

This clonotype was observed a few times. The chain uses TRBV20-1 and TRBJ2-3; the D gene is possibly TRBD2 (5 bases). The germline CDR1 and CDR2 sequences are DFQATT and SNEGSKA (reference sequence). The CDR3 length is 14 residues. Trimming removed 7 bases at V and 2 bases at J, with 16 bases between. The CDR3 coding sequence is TGCAGTGTTTCGGGCTGGCGGGCCACAGATACGCAGTATTTT. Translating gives CSVSGWRATDTQYF.

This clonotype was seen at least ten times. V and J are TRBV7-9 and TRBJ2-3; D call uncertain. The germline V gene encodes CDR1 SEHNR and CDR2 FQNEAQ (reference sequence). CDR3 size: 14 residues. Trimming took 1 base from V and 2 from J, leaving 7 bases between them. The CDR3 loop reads CASSLDSYTDTQYF. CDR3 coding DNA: TGTGCCAGCAGCTTAGACAGTTACACAGATACGCAGTATTTT.

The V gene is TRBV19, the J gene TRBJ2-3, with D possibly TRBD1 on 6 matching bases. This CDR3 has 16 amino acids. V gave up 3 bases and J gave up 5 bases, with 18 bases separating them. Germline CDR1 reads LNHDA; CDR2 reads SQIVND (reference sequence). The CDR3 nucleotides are TGTGCCAGTAGTATCGGGACACTTGGGATCGTAGATACGCAGTATTTT. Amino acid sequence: CASSIGTLGIVDTQYF.

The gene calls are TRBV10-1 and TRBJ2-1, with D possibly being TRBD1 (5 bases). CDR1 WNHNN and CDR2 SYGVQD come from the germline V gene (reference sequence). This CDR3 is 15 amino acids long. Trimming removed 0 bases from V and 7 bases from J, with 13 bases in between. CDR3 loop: CASSESRQKGNEQFF. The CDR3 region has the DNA TGCGCCAGCAGTGAGTCCAGGCAGAAGGGGAATGAGCAGTTCTTC.

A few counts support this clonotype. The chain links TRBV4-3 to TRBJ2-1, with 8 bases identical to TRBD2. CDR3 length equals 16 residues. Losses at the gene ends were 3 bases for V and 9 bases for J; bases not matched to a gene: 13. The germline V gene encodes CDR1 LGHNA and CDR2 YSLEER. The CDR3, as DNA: TGCGCCAGCAGCCACGGTCCGGGGGGGCCAGCGGGTGAGCAGTTCTTC. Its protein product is CASSHGPGGPAGEQFF.

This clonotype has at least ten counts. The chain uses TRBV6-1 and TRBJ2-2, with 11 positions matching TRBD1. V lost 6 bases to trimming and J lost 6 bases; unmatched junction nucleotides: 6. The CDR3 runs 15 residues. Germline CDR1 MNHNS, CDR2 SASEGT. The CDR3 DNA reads TGTGCCAGCAGGGGACAGGGGGGTGTCCCCGGGGAGCTGTTTTTT. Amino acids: CASRGQGGVPGELFF.

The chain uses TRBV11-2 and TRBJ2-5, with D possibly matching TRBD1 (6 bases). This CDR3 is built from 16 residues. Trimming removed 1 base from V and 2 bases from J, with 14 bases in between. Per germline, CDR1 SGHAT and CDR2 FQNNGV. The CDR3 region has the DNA TGTGCCAGCAGCTTAGTTACCGAGACAGGTCAAGAGACCCAGTACTTC. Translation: CASSLVTETGQETQYF.

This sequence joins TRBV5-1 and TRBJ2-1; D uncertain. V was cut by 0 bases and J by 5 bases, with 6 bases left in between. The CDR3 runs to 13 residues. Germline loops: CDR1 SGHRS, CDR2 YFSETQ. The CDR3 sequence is CASSLDMDNEQFF. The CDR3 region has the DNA TGCGCCAGCAGCTTGGATATGGACAATGAGCAGTTCTTC.

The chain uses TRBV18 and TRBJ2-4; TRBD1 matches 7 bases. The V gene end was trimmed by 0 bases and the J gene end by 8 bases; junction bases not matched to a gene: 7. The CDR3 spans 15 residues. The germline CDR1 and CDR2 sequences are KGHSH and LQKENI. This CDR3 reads CASSPPDGTGDIQYF. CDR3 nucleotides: TGTGCCAGCTCACCACCGGACGGTACAGGGGACATTCAGTACTTC.

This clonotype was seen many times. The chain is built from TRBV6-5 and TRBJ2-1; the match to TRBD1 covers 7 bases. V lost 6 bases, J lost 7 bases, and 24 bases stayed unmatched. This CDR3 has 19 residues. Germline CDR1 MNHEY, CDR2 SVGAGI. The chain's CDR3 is CASSRPPSLTGLRGNEQFF. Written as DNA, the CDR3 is TGTGCCAGCAGCCGACCCCCTTCTTTGACAGGGTTAAGAGGGAATGAGCAGTTCTTC.

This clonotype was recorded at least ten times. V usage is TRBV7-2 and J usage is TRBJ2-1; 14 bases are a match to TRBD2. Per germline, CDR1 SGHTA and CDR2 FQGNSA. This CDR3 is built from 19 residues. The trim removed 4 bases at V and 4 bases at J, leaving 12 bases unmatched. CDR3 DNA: TGTGCCAGCAGCTCAAAGCTACGACTAGCGGGGGGGAGGTACAATGAGCAGTTCTTC. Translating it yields CASSSKLRLAGGRYNEQFF.